The rows below give T cell receptor beta chains drawn from one sample of a study of CD8 T cells in Susac syndrome. TCRdb ran MiXCR on the immunoSEQ multiplex PCR reads and lists one entry per CDR3 protein. The top ten hold around 0.12% of the sample, which has around 130,000 distinct CDR3 sequences, 90% to 95% seen once. Sequencing input: CD4+ T cells from PBMCs. The receptors were sampled from a human donor with multiple sclerosis. Each CDR3 is given with its conserved first and last residue. The D gene is left open where the match is weak. Clone sizes are given selectively: once, few, many, or a class where the clone is expanded.

abundance	v_gene	j_gene	d_gene	CDR3aa	CDR3nt
.	TRBV5-4	TRBJ2-7	.	CASSTGAGEQYF	TGTGCCAGCAGTACTGGGGCGGGCGAGCAGTACTTC
.	TRBV3-1	TRBJ2-1	TRBD2	CASSYRLAGGNNEQFF	TGTGCCAGCAGCTATCGCCTAGCGGGAGGAAACAATGAGCAGTTCTTC
.	TRBV5-4	TRBJ2-1	.	CATKPGPGYEQFF	TGTGCCACCAAACCGGGCCCGGGTTATGAGCAGTTCTTC
.	TRBV20-1	TRBJ2-3	.	CSATWRLTGTDTQYF	TGCAGTGCAACGTGGCGATTGACTGGCACAGATACGCAGTATTTT
.	TRBV7-7	TRBJ2-5	.	CASSLDSGEEETQYF	TGTGCTAGCAGCTTAGATTCGGGGGAGGAAGAGACCCAGTACTTC
.	TRBV20-1	TRBJ2-2	.	CSARHTFTSQTGTGELFF	TGCAGTGCGCGTCATACATTCACTAGTCAGACGGGCACCGGGGAGCTGTTTTTT
once	TRBV30	TRBJ1-1	.	CAWSDKGWNTEAFF	TGTGCCTGGAGTGACAAGGGCTGGAACACTGAAGCTTTCTTT
.	TRBV6-2/TRBV6-3	TRBJ2-2	TRBD1	CASSYSPGTGNTGELFF	TGTGCCAGCAGTTATTCTCCCGGGACAGGGAACACCGGGGAGCTGTTTTTT
.	TRBV27	TRBJ1-1	.	CASSFLTAGPTEAFF	TGTGCCAGCAGTTTCCTCACGGCTGGGCCCACTGAAGCTTTCTTT
.	TRBV5-1	TRBJ2-5	.	CASRPGSETQYF	TGCGCCAGCAGGCCAGGGTCGGAGACCCAGTACTTC
.	TRBV12-3/TRBV12-4	TRBJ2-1	.	CATRTGDNEQFF	TGTGCCACTCGGACTGGAGACAATGAGCAGTTCTTC
.	TRBV9	TRBJ2-3	.	CASSVPEGTDTQYF	TGTGCCAGCAGCGTCCCAGAGGGGACAGATACGCAGTATTTT
.	TRBV7-8	TRBJ2-5	TRBD2	CASSLLAGAGMETQYF	TGTGCCAGCAGCCTGCTAGCGGGAGCTGGTATGGAGACCCAGTACTTC
once	TRBV6-5	TRBJ2-7	TRBD1	CASSYVTGGYEQYF	TGTGCCAGCAGTTACGTGACAGGGGGGTACGAGCAGTACTTC
.	TRBV20-1	TRBJ2-7	.	CSASSGEQYF	TGCAGTGCTAGCAGCGGCGAGCAGTACTTC
.	TRBV5-4	TRBJ2-5	.	CASSSPGETQYF	TGTGCCAGCAGCTCCCCAGGGGAGACCCAGTACTTC
.	TRBV29-1	TRBJ2-7	.	CSVGRLDEQYF	TGCAGCGTTGGGCGCCTAGACGAGCAGTACTTC
.	TRBV20-1	TRBJ2-7	TRBD1	CSARDRQGQYF	TGCAGTGCTAGAGATAGACAGGGGCAGTACTTC
once	TRBV4-1	TRBJ1-4	.	CASSQDGAKLFF	TGCGCCAGCAGCCAAGACGGGGCCAAACTGTTTTTT
.	TRBV29-1	TRBJ1-2	.	CSVIGRATSDGYTF	TGCAGCGTCATCGGACGGGCTACTAGTGATGGCTACACCTTC
.	TRBV6-1	TRBJ2-3	.	CASGFVDTQYF	TGTGCCAGCGGCTTCGTTGATACGCAGTATTTT
.	TRBV7-2	TRBJ2-7	TRBD2	CASSLSSGRAGEQYF	TGTGCCAGCAGCTTGTCTAGCGGGAGGGCTGGCGAGCAGTACTTC
.	TRBV5-1	TRBJ2-1	.	CASSLVAGVARNEQFF	TGCGCCAGCAGCTTGGTCGCGGGTGTAGCTCGGAATGAGCAGTTCTTC
.	TRBV27	TRBJ2-6	TRBD2	CASLSGGSGANVLTF	TGTGCCAGCCTCAGCGGGGGATCTGGGGCCAACGTCCTGACTTTC